This T cell receptor beta chain stems from a study of T cells in Graves' hyperthyroidism and ophthalmopathy. The CDR3 totals 15 residues. The germline CDR1 and CDR2 sequences are DFQATT and SNEGSKA (reference sequence). Trimming removed 0 bases from V and 2 bases from J, with 13 bases in between. Using RNA transcripts as the source, TCR beta CDR3 regions were amplified. The TCR CDR3 first-round RT-PCR relied on the HTBI primer set. One entry per CDR3 protein, called by TCRdb with MiXCR from the multiplex PCR reads. This table has 250,000 to 400,000 distinct CDR3 sequences, roughly an eighth appearing once. Only one count was recorded for this clonotype.

The material sequenced was blood. This receptor was taken from a woman aged 40 to 50 with Graves' ophthalmopathy. This chain uses TRBV20-1 with TRBJ2-5, with a weak D call TRBD2 (6 bases). The DNA of the CDR3 is TGCAGTGCTAGAGAGGAAGGGAGGCAGCAAGAGACCCAGTACTTC. This gives the protein CSAREEGRQQETQYF.